The sequence of this TCR beta chain was determined in a study of memory CD4+ T cells and cytomegalovirus serostatus. Overall study: Healthy Belgian adult donors included nine or ten CMV-positive and some 23 CMV-negative people.

Study results and limitations: Repertoires predicted CMV serostatus with median bootstrapped AUC of around 0.96. CD4+ memory repertoires contained about two fifths of the 164 reported CMV TCRbeta sequences.

Single viable CD3+CD4+CD8-CD45RO+ cells were sorted as the memory CD4+ T cells. Serum IgG to CMV pp150, pp28, p38 and p52 defined serostatus. The V gene lost 0 bases and the J gene lost 0 bases, with 11 bases spanning the gap. Per germline, CDR1 SGHDT and CDR2 YYEEEE. The CDR3 length is 16 residues. TCRdb keeps only in-frame clones here, not all; method: immunoSEQ multiplex PCR. The top ten clones hold roughly 0.95% of a sample with about 61,000 clones, around four fifths of them seen once. As to this clone: What it recognizes is unknown.

This TCR derives from an adult in good health and CMV-seronegative. Sequenced input: memory CD4+ T cells from blood. V and J are TRBV5-6 and TRBJ2-3, with D perhaps matching TRBD2 (5 bases). In DNA form, the CDR3 reads TGTGCCAGCAGCTTGGGTCGGGGTACTAGCACAGATACGCAGTATTTT. It yields the protein CASSLGRGTSTDTQYF.